This entry describes one TCR beta chain. This clonotype was seen ten or more times. Its binding antigen is unknown. Base qualities are not at hand, and no much larger clone is one base apart. V trim: 0 bases; J trim: 6 bases; unmatched bases: 6. Spanning cysteine to phenylalanine, the CDR3 consists of 15 amino acids. The DNA shown is the 45-base CDR3, in frame from base 1. Sequences LNHNV (CDR1) and YYDKDF (CDR2) are obtained from the germline V gene (reference sequence). The data are from a study of T-cell reconstitution after alpha-beta-depleted transplantation in children (dated by TCRdb to the mid-2010s). Looking at the study overall: The study quantitatively tracked T-cell immune reconstitution after TCRalphabeta/CD19-depleted allogeneic hematopoietic cell transplantation in children using TCR repertoire profiling.

Preparation of the library involved PCR. Sequencing relied on an Illumina HiSeq 2500. TCR library preparation used molecular barcoding, with unique molecular identifiers applied to normalize quantification of the TCRbeta repertoire. TCRdb reworked the public reads: Q25 trimming with fastp, MiXCR clone assembly, productive beta chains retained. Each CDR3 protein appears once, grouped with its most common genes and DNA. This sample holds about half a million distinct CDR3 sequences; around 12% were observed only once. In total, the top ten clones hold about 5% of the sample. The sample here was PBMCs from the stem cell graft donor, taken from the stem cell graft. The clonotype was recovered from a human donor who donated a stem cell graft to a child with combined immunodeficiency. This chain is built from TRBV15 and TRBJ2-7; TRBD1 agrees with 9 junctional bases. CDR3 region: CATSRDLGQGTEQYF. The nucleotide sequence is TGTGCCACCAGCAGAGATTTGGGACAGGGAACCGAGCAGTACTTC.